Below are 7 T cell receptor beta chains sequenced from a single sample in a study of beta chain features in type 1 diabetes. The study, taken as a whole, reports: In all four CD4+ subsets, TCRB CDR3 length was significantly, moderately reduced in type 1 diabetes.

The authors reverse transcribed all of the isolated RNA, so sequencing captured expressed TCRB transcripts. Data came from immunoSEQ multiplex PCR; TCRdb stores just in-frame clones and leaves some out. The sample lists hundreds of thousands of clones, about an eighth occurring once. Their antigen targets remain unknown. The sequencing sample was made of naive CD4+ T cells from blood. These receptors all stem from a man aged 18 to 29 with type 1 diabetes.

The chain recombines TRBV9 with TRBJ2-2; D is undetermined. In germline, CDR1 is SGDLS, CDR2 YYNGEE. The CDR3 length is 13 residues. Trimming took 0 bases from V and 7 from J, leaving 7 bases between them. CDR3 loop: CASSVDGDGELFF. The CDR3 DNA sequence: TGTGCCAGCAGCGTAGATGGGGACGGGGAGCTGTTTTTT.

With respect to this clone: The junction and the germline gene differ at one end; a read error may be behind it. This chain connects TRBV30 to TRBJ2-7; 8 bases are a match to TRBD2. Per the germline V gene, CDR1 is GTSNPN and CDR2 is SVGIG (reference sequence). CDR3 length equals 12 residues. The CDR3 protein is CAWSVPGTRLCF. As DNA, the CDR3 is TGTGCCTGGAGCGTACCCGGGACTAGGTTGTGCTTC.

V usage is TRBV25-1 and J usage is TRBJ1-5; TRBD1 might be the D (6 bases). V lost 2 bases to trimming and J lost 2 bases, with 13 bases between them. Germline V CDR1 and CDR2: MGHDK, SYGVNS. This CDR3 has 16 residues. CDR3 amino acids: CASSEPGALGNQPQHF. Here the CDR3 DNA reads TGTGCCAGCAGTGAACCGGGGGCTTTAGGCAATCAGCCCCAGCATTTT.

The J gene is TRBJ1-4, the V gene TRBV30; TRBD1 matches 8 bases. V lost 4 bases to trimming and J lost 6 bases; unmatched junction nucleotides: 13. Germline assignment: CDR1 GTSNPN and CDR2 SVGIG (reference sequence). The CDR3 sequence is 16 residues long. This CDR3 reads CAWTPRAGGSYEKLFF. The CDR3 DNA sequence: TGTGCCTGGACGCCGCGGGCAGGGGGCTCCTATGAAAAACTGTTTTTT. The full variable domain, its missing parts supplied by reference TRBV30 and TRBJ1-4, is SQTIHQWPATLVQPVGSPLSLECTVEGTSNPNLYWYRQAAGRGLQLLFYSVGIGQISSEVPQNLSASRPQDRQFILSSKKLLLSDSGFYLCAWTPRAGGSYEKLFFGSGTQLSVL.

This chain connects TRBV18 to TRBJ1-5; no clear D. V was cut by 6 bases and J by 4 bases, with 10 bases left in between. The CDR3 length is 13 residues. Germline V gene sequence: CDR1 KGHSH, CDR2 LQKENI. CDR3: CASSPDGNQPQHF. As DNA, the CDR3 is TGTGCCAGCTCCCCGGACGGTAATCAGCCCCAGCATTTT.

This clone was counted between two and nine times. The rearrangement joins TRBV29-1 to TRBJ1-2; 7 bases match TRBD1. V dropped 7 bases and J dropped 8; count of bases not matched to a gene: 7. The CDR3 is 11 amino acids. CDR1 is SQVTM, CDR2 ANQGSEA, per germline. CDR3 nucleotide sequence: TGCAGCGGAGGGACAGACGGAGGCTACACCTTC. Encoded protein: CSGGTDGGYTF.

The CDR3 nucleotides are TGCGCCAGCAGCTTGGACAGGCCCTACACCGGGGAGCTGTTTTTT. Translating it yields CASSLDRPYTGELFF. This chain uses TRBV5-1 with TRBJ2-2, with D perhaps TRBD1 (5 bases). Germline-derived CDR1 and CDR2 are SGHRS and YFSETQ. CDR3 length equals 15 residues. Trimming took 0 bases from V and 3 from J, leaving 9 bases between them.